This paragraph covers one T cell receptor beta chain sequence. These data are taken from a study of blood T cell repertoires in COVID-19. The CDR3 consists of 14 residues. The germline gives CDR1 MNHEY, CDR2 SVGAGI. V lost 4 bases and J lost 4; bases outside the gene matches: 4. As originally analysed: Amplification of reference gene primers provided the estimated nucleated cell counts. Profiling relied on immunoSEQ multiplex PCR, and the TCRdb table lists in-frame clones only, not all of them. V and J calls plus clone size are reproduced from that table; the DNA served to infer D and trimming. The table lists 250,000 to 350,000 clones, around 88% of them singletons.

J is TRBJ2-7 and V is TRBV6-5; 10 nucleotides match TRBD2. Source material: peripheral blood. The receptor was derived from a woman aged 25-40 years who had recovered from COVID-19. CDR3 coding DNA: TGTGCCAGCAGTTTCCCGACTAGCGGGTACGAGCAGTACTTC. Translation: CASSFPTSGYEQYF.